This TCR beta chain is drawn from a study of T cell responses to AZD1222 COVID-19 vaccine. Study information: Second doses were pooled across both intervals (about 4 or about 12 weeks). Study observations and caveats: Researchers report vaccine-associated CD4 TCRs spanning spike, with dominance at 160-218 and 743-854. Sampled repertoires all dated from after the peak T cell response.

Clones were read by immunoSEQ multiplex PCR, and TCRdb kept only the in-frame ones, dropping some. This sample has over 110,000 clones, with over 85% found just once. Comment on this clone: Its specificity is not known.

Germline lookup yields CDR1 MNHEY and CDR2 SMNVEV (reference sequence). The CDR3 consists of 15 residues. J gave up 2 bases and V 4 bases, and 8 bases lay outside the gene matches. The source is an adult in good health. The chain couples TRBV27 to TRBJ2-7; 7 bases match TRBD2. This specimen consisted of peripheral blood, obtained on day 0 of AZD1222 vaccination. The CDR3 reads CASSSPLSGAYEQYF. The CDR3 DNA reads TGTGCCAGCAGTTCACCACTAAGCGGGGCCTACGAGCAGTACTTC.